What follows are 23 T cell receptor beta chains derived from one specimen sequenced in a study of cytomegalovirus exposure and HLA in healthy donors. The PCR made use of 60 Vbeta and 13 Jbeta primers. Method: immunoSEQ multiplex PCR; TCRdb's copy keeps in-frame clones and lacks some. There are 100,000 to 150,000 clones in the sample; roughly four fifths occur only once, and just under 3% lies in the top ten. Sequencing used PBMCs. These receptors all stem from a woman aged 40-49 years in good health and CMV-seropositive.

This rearrangement joins TRBV28 to TRBJ2-1; TRBD2 aligns across 8 bases. CDR1 MDHEN and CDR2 SYDVKM come from the germline V gene. This CDR3 has 15 amino acids. The V segment lost 3 bases and the J segment 4 bases; nucleotides outside the gene matches: 5. The CDR3 sequence: CASSFPSGLYNEQFF. Written as DNA, the CDR3 is TGTGCCAGCAGTTTCCCTAGCGGGTTATACAATGAGCAGTTCTTC.

This clone appeared once. V usage is TRBV5-1 and J usage is TRBJ2-1; 9 positions match TRBD1. V lost 6 bases and J lost 8; bases outside the gene matches: 15. The germline V gene encodes CDR1 SGHRS and CDR2 YFSETQ. This CDR3 has 16 amino acids. The CDR3 loop is CASTRQGTGTFDEQFF. The DNA for the CDR3 is TGCGCCAGCACCAGGCAGGGGACAGGGACCTTCGATGAGCAGTTCTTC. Filled out from reference TRBV5-1 and TRBJ2-1, the complete variable domain reads KAGVTQTPRYLIKTRGQQVTLSCSPISGHRSVSWYQQTPGQGLQFLFEYFSETQRNKGNFPGRFSGRQFSNSRSEMNVSTLELGDSALYLCASTRQGTGTFDEQFFGPGTRLTVL.

This clone showed up just once. This chain links TRBV18 with TRBJ1-2; the D gene is possibly TRBD1 (5 bases). Germline assignment: CDR1 KGHSH and CDR2 LQKENI. V lost 6 bases and J 8 bases, leaving 13 bases between the germline ends. CDR3 size: 12 residues. CDR3 loop: CASSTGLNGYTF. Here the CDR3 DNA reads TGTGCCAGCTCGACGGGACTTAACGGCTACACCTTC.

The chain is built from TRBV7-3 and TRBJ1-2, with 8 bases aligning to TRBD1. Germline V gives CDR1 SGHTA, CDR2 FQGTGA. Trimming took 4 bases from V and 5 from J; bases not matched to a gene: 3. The CDR3 runs 13 residues. This CDR3 reads CASSSGQGYGYTF. Written as DNA, the CDR3 is TGTGCCAGCAGCTCAGGACAGGGTTATGGCTACACCTTC.

The CDR3, as DNA: TGTGCCAGCAGTTTTGCGTCAGGGGGGTGGAATCAGCCCCAGCATTTT. Its translation is CASSFASGGWNQPQHF. V is TRBV28 and J is TRBJ1-5, with TRBD1 matching over 7 bases. Germline V CDR1 and CDR2: MDHEN, SYDVKM. The V and J ends lost 3 bases and 4 bases, in that order; junction bases with no gene match: 9. The CDR3 is 16 amino acids.

V and J are TRBV20-1 and TRBJ2-7; D is unresolved. The V gene lost 5 bases and the J gene lost 2 bases, with 7 bases spanning the gap. The V gene's germline CDR1 is DFQATT and CDR2 SNEGSKA (reference sequence). CDR3 length: 11 amino acids. The CDR3 protein is CSAEETYEQYF. In DNA, the CDR3 is TGCAGTGCTGAGGAGACCTACGAGCAGTACTTC.

This clone has a handful of counts. The rearrangement uses TRBV7-3 and TRBJ1-4, with 9 bases lining up with TRBD1. The germline gives CDR1 SGHTA, CDR2 FQGTGA. The CDR3 totals 17 residues. Losses at the gene ends were 1 base for V and 7 bases for J; bases not matched to a gene: 10. Written as DNA, the CDR3 is TGTGCCAGCAGCTTAATAGACCCGGGACAGGGTTTTGAAAAACTGTTTTTT. It codes for CASSLIDPGQGFEKLFF.

This clone was detected once. The chain joins TRBV11-1 to TRBJ2-5; tentatively, D is TRBD1 (5 bases). The germline gives CDR1 SGHAT, CDR2 FQDESV (reference sequence). V was pared by 5 bases and J by 1 base, with 11 bases between. The CDR3 extends over 14 amino acids. The chain's CDR3 is CASSLSQAQETQYF. The CDR3 DNA is TGTGCCAGCAGCCTATCACAGGCCCAAGAGACCCAGTACTTC.

The rearrangement uses TRBV9 and TRBJ1-2; 8 bases fit TRBD1. Germline V gene lookup returns CDR1 SGDLS and CDR2 YYNGEE. The CDR3 loop spans 17 amino acids. V lost 0 bases and J lost 4; bases outside the gene matches: 11. The CDR3 sequence is CASSVDWRPDRGYGYTF. The CDR3 region has the DNA TGTGCCAGCAGCGTAGATTGGAGACCCGACAGGGGCTATGGCTACACCTTC. The whole variable domain, filled in from reference TRBV9 and TRBJ1-2, reads DSGVTQTPKHLITATGQRVTLRCSPRSGDLSVYWYQQSLDQGLQFLIQYYNGEERAKGNILERFSAQQFPDLHSELNLSSLELGDSALYFCASSVDWRPDRGYGYTFGSGTRLTVV.

The chain uses TRBV13 and TRBJ2-2; TRBD1 aligns across 12 bases. This CDR3 region has 19 residues. Per the germline V gene, CDR1 is PRHDT and CDR2 is FYEKMQ (reference sequence). V was clipped by 5 bases and J by 1 base; unmatched bases: 11. The CDR3 nucleotides are TGTGCCAGCAGCGAATACCGGGACAGGGGGCGCCGGAACACCGGGGAGCTGTTTTTT. Its translation is CASSEYRDRGRRNTGELFF.

This clone was recorded a few times. The chain recombines TRBV29-1 with TRBJ2-1; D gene ambiguous. Germline V gives CDR1 SQVTM, CDR2 ANQGSEA. The CDR3 spans 15 residues. V lost 0 bases and J lost 0, with 9 bases in between. The CDR3: CSVEDPGSSYNEQFF. In nucleotides, the CDR3 is TGCAGCGTTGAAGATCCAGGTAGCTCCTACAATGAGCAGTTCTTC.

V usage is TRBV6-6 and J usage is TRBJ2-1, with 11 bases fitting TRBD2. Per the germline V gene, CDR1 is MNHNY and CDR2 is SVGAGI (reference sequence). With V trimmed by 0 bases and J by 7 bases, 2 bases remained unmatched. CDR3 length: 15 residues. The CDR3 sequence is CASSYSASGGNEQFF. The CDR3 nucleotides are TGTGCCAGCAGTTACTCGGCTAGCGGGGGGAATGAGCAGTTCTTC.

The V gene is TRBV11-3, the J gene TRBJ2-1; TRBD2 might be the D (6 bases). Trimming took off 0 bases at V and 10 bases at J, with 7 bases between the two ends. The CDR3 extends over 12 amino acids. Germline loops: CDR1 SGHNT, CDR2 YENEEA. Written as DNA, the CDR3 is TGTGCCAGCAGCTTAGATGGGGGGGAGCAGTTCTTC. Its protein product is CASSLDGGEQFF.

J is TRBJ2-1 and V is TRBV28, with D hard to call. Germline CDR1 MDHEN, CDR2 SYDVKM. Deletions cut 1 base from V and 5 bases from J, with 12 bases between. CDR3 length: 15 amino acids. The CDR3 region is CASSLSATRNNEQFF. DNA of the CDR3: TGTGCCAGCAGTTTATCGGCGACACGGAACAATGAGCAGTTCTTC.

This chain uses TRBV13 with TRBJ1-5, with TRBD1 matching 9 bases. The CDR3 spans 16 residues. The V segment lost 6 bases and the J segment 1 base; nucleotides outside the gene matches: 7. Germline V gene lookup returns CDR1 PRHDT and CDR2 FYEKMQ (reference sequence). The CDR3, as DNA: TGTGCCAGCAGTCTTACAGGGGGCAGGAGCAATCAGCCCCAGCATTTT. Its protein product is CASSLTGGRSNQPQHF. Complete variable domain (other parts from reference TRBV13 and TRBJ1-5): AAGVIQSPRHLIKEKRETATLKCYPIPRHDTVYWYQQGPGQDPQFLISFYEKMQSDKGSIPDRFSAQQFSDYHSELNMSSLELGDSALYFCASSLTGGRSNQPQHFGDGTRLSIL.

V gene TRBV21-1 combines with J gene TRBJ2-5; TRBD1, the table's D call, lacks a check against the DNA. TRBV21-1 is marked as a pseudogene. This CDR3 comprises 11 residues. The CDR3 region has the DNA TGTGCCAGCATTATCCGGGACACGTTGTACTTC. Translation: CASIIRDTLYF.

The chain has TRBV11-3 and TRBJ2-3; TRBD2 matches 7 bases. Trimming removed 0 bases from V and 4 bases from J; junction bases left unmatched: 1. Germline CDR1 reads SGHNT; CDR2 reads YENEEA. The CDR3 loop spans 14 amino acids. CDR3 sequence: CASSLESGADTQYF. The CDR3 DNA reads as TGTGCCAGCAGCTTAGAGAGCGGGGCAGATACGCAGTATTTT.

V is TRBV10-3 and J is TRBJ2-5, with D perhaps TRBD2 (6 bases). Germline CDR1 and CDR2: ENHRY and SYGVKD. There are 15 residues in the CDR3. V was pared by 0 bases and J by 1 base, with 9 bases between. The CDR3: CAISESRDSQETQYF. For the CDR3, the DNA is TGTGCCATCAGTGAGTCCCGGGACTCCCAAGAGACCCAGTACTTC.

In its sample, this clone was seen once. The J gene is TRBJ1-6, the V gene TRBV28, with D possibly being TRBD1 (5 bases). Germline V gives CDR1 MDHEN, CDR2 SYDVKM. The CDR3 extends over 16 amino acids. The V end was cut by 7 bases, the J end by 1 base, with 14 bases between. CDR3 in DNA: TGTGCCAGCACCGTGATAGGGGCGTCCTATAATTCACCCCTCCACTTT. Translated, it gives CASTVIGASYNSPLHF.

This CDR3 is CASGLPFDGTEAFF. DNA for the CDR3: TGTGCTAGTGGCCTACCATTTGATGGCACTGAAGCTTTCTTT. The chain carries TRBV12-5 and TRBJ1-1; D gene unclear. CDR1 is LGHNT and CDR2 is FRNRAP in the germline V gene. V was cut by 6 bases and J by 4 bases, with 15 bases left in between. The CDR3 is 14 amino acids.

The chain employs TRBV5-4 and TRBJ1-6, with TRBD1 matching 9 bases. The CDR3 spans 15 residues. Trimming at V came to 3 bases and at J to 9 bases, leaving 7 bases not matched to a gene. Germline CDR1 and CDR2: SGHNT and YYREEE (reference sequence). The DNA for the CDR3 is TGTGCCAGCAGCTGGGAGACAGGGGGAGGTTCACCCCTCCACTTT. As protein: CASSWETGGGSPLHF.

The genes are TRBV28 and TRBJ1-5; D gene uncertain. The CDR3 covers 15 residues. The germline V gene has CDR1 MDHEN and CDR2 SYDVKM. Between the trimmed V and J ends, which lost 5 bases and 7 bases, there was a span of 18 bases. The CDR3 protein is CASSLPSGWIQPQHF. DNA of the CDR3: TGTGCCAGCAGTCTTCCATCGGGGTGGATACAGCCCCAGCATTTT.

This clone has just one count. V usage is TRBV28 and J usage is TRBJ1-3, with a tentative D call TRBD1 (6 bases). Germline lookup yields CDR1 MDHEN and CDR2 SYDVKM. The V end lost 2 bases, the J end lost 4 bases, and 9 bases lay between the germline ends. This CDR3 is built from 14 residues. This chain's CDR3 is CASSLQGIGNTIYF. The CDR3 DNA reads TGTGCCAGCAGTTTACAGGGGATCGGAAACACCATATATTTT.